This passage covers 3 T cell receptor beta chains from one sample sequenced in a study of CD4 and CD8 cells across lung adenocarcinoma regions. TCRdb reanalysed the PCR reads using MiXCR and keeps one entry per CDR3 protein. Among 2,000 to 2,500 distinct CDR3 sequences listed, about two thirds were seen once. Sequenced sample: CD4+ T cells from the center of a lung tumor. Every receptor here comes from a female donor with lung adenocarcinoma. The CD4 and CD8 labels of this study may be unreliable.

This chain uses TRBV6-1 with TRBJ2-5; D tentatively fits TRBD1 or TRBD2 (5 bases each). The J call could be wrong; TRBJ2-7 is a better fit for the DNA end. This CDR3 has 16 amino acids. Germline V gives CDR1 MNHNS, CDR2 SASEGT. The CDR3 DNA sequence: TGTGCCAGCATCGAGATGAACCCGGGACGATCTTACGAGCAGTACTTC. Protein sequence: CASIEMNPGRSYEQYF.

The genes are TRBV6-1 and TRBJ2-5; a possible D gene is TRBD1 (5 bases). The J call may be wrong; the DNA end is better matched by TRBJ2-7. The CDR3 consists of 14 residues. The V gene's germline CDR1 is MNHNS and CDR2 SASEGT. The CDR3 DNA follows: TGTGCCAGCAATCCATGGGGCGTTTCGAACGAGCAGTACTTC. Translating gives CASNPWGVSNEQYF.

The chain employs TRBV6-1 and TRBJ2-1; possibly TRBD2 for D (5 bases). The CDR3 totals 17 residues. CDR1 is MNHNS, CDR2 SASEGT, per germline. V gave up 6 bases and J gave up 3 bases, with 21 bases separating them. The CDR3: CASRPSLALPDYNEQFF. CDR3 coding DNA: TGTGCCAGCAGACCGTCCTTAGCGTTACCGGACTACAATGAGCAGTTCTTC.